This T cell receptor beta chain was obtained from a study of T cells in localized non-small cell lung cancer (dated by TCRdb to 2018 to 2021). For the study in its entirety: Comparing tumors with uninvolved tumor-adjacent lungs, the study looked at the T cell repertoires of fewer than 250 patients with early-stage NSCLC. All 240 or so NSCLC patients in the cohort were treatment-naive and had localized lung tumors that were resected. A mean age of roughly 64 years was recorded for the NSCLC patients, of whom under 150 were male and some 100 were female. What the work shows at the level of the full study, not this receptor alone: Because of the exploratory design, TCR variables were selected using unadjusted p-values without false-discovery rate correction. Higher T cell density in blood was associated with longer overall survival, whereas higher clonality in adjacent lung was associated with shorter survival. Of the top 100 tumor clones, a median of approximately 60 were detected in paired uninvolved adjacent lung; about 26 were also among that lung's top 100. The highest T cell clonality was observed in uninvolved tumor-adjacent lung, where clonality exceeded that of tumor, suggesting that antigenic responses were more focused in uninvolved tumor-adjacent lung. Because multi-region tumor sequencing was not done, intratumor heterogeneity could not be ruled out.

The CDR3 contains 11 residues, cysteine and phenylalanine counted. Just the 33-base CDR3 DNA is kept, in frame starting at base 1. The germline V gene specifies MDHEN as CDR1 and SYDVKM as CDR2. Trimming at the junction amounts to 4 bases on V and 6 bases on J, and the germline ends lie 6 bases apart. Remarks on this clone: Its antigen target is currently unknown. Base qualities are missing; no much larger clone stands one base away.

At diagnosis, peripheral blood, uninvolved tumor-adjacent lung and tumor were collected and were preserved as a mix of fresh-frozen and FFPE material. For TCR repertoire profiling, blood samples were analyzed as peripheral blood mononuclear cells. TCR beta CDR3 regions were sequenced from DNA using the immunoSEQ Assay. In the original analysis: T cell density was computed as TCR beta template counts normalized to usable DNA estimated by amplifying housekeeping genes. Richness was estimated using the preseqR package, with extrapolation to 400,000 templates for PBMC samples and to 120,000 templates for tissue samples. Clonality was taken to be one minus Pielou's evenness. Tissue-enriched TCRs were identified by differential abundance testing using productive amino-acid clonotypes, minimum total count 5 and alpha 0.1. Repertoire overlap between compartments was quantified with the Jaccard Index and Morisita Overlap Index. TCR beta CDR3s were clustered by GLIPH together with public tetramer-defined viral CDR3s, and at least three viral sequences plus V-gene enrichment were required for viral motifs. TCRdb retrieved this table from immuneACCESS and kept in-frame rearrangements only. Not all clones are present; in checked studies, unresolved V genes account for under half, and no reason is known for the remainder. D and trimming come from the DNA, and the V and J calls and clone size come from that table. The sample includes around 9,200 clones, with roughly 90% observed a single time. 2% to 2.5% of the sample is taken by the ten largest.

The TCR sequence derives from a female donor older than 55 with stage II squamous cell lung carcinoma. Source: peripheral blood, taken before any cancer treatment. The chain was built from TRBV28 and TRBJ1-2; no D segment can be confidently identified. This receptor carries the CDR3 CASSSSDGYTF. The bases are TGTGCCAGCAGTTCTAGCGATGGCTACACCTTC.